These T cell receptor beta chains were read from a single sample in a study of CD8 T cells in ankylosing spondylitis. TCRdb reprocessed the 5' RACE reads via MiXCR and lists one record per CDR3 protein. The table shows around 770,000 distinct CDR3 sequences, with roughly 19% occurring only once. Material for sequencing was blood, either unsorted or a sorted T cell fraction (not recorded which). Source of these receptors: a male donor with ankylosing spondylitis. CDR3s include the opening cysteine and the closing phenylalanine or tryptophan. The order of the fields is D gene, J gene, clone size, V gene, CDR3 DNA, CDR3 protein. A D gene is named only where the DNA matches it firmly. The size field is filled for only some rows; it gives once, few, many or a size class.

d_gene: TRBD1
j_gene: TRBJ2-7
abundance: NA
v_gene: TRBV29-1
CDR3nt: TGCAGCGCCCGGACAGGGGCTTACGAGCAGTACTTC
CDR3aa: CSARTGAYEQYF

d_gene: NA
j_gene: TRBJ2-2
abundance: few
v_gene: TRBV2
CDR3nt: TGTGCCAGCAGCGACTACAGGGCTAGTGGGACCGGGGAGCTGTTTTTT
CDR3aa: CASSDYRASGTGELFF

d_gene: NA
j_gene: TRBJ2-1
abundance: few
v_gene: TRBV6-5
CDR3nt: TGTGCCAGCAGTTACTCGACGGGAGTAGCCTACAATGAGCAGTTCTTC
CDR3aa: CASSYSTGVAYNEQFF

d_gene: NA
j_gene: TRBJ2-2
abundance: NA
v_gene: TRBV11-2
CDR3nt: TGTGCCAGCAGCTTGGGGAGCCCCGGGGAGCTGTTTTTT
CDR3aa: CASSLGSPGELFF

d_gene: NA
j_gene: TRBJ1-2
abundance: NA
v_gene: TRBV10-3
CDR3nt: TGTGCCATCAGTGAGTCGAAAAAGCAGGGGTTGGACTATGGCTACACCTTC
CDR3aa: CAISESKKQGLDYGYTF

d_gene: NA
j_gene: TRBJ1-2
abundance: few
v_gene: TRBV10-3
CDR3nt: TGTGCCCCCCCATCACCGAGGGACGACAGCTACTTTACCTATGGCTACACCTTC
CDR3aa: CAPPSPRDDSYFTYGYTF

d_gene: NA
j_gene: TRBJ1-6
abundance: NA
v_gene: TRBV3-1
CDR3nt: TGTGCCAGCAGCCAAAATGGAGCAGGGAGGGTTAATTCACCCCTCCACTTT
CDR3aa: CASSQNGAGRVNSPLHF

d_gene: TRBD1
j_gene: TRBJ2-7
abundance: few
v_gene: TRBV5-1
CDR3nt: TGCGCCAGCAGCTGGGAGACAGGGCGAACCTCCTACGAGCAGTACTTC
CDR3aa: CASSWETGRTSYEQYF

d_gene: TRBD2
j_gene: TRBJ2-3
abundance: few
v_gene: TRBV7-2
CDR3nt: TGTGCCAGCAGCTTAGCCAGGCTAGCGGGGGGGGATACGCAGTATTTT
CDR3aa: CASSLARLAGGDTQYF

d_gene: TRBD2
j_gene: TRBJ2-1
abundance: few
v_gene: TRBV12-3/TRBV12-4
CDR3nt: TGTGCCAGCAGTTTCGGTAGGGCTAGCGGGGGACTTGAGCAGTTCTTC
CDR3aa: CASSFGRASGGLEQFF

d_gene: TRBD1
j_gene: TRBJ2-2
abundance: NA
v_gene: TRBV6-5
CDR3nt: TGTGCCAGCACCACGAAGCAGTGGGGCAAGTGGGACAGTCAGTCGAACACCGGGGAGCTGTTTTTT
CDR3aa: CASTTKQWGKWDSQSNTGELFF

d_gene: TRBD1
j_gene: TRBJ1-1
abundance: few
v_gene: TRBV29-1
CDR3nt: TGCAGCGTTGTGCGGGACAGCGGTGAAGCTTTCTTT
CDR3aa: CSVVRDSGEAFF

d_gene: NA
j_gene: TRBJ1-5
abundance: NA
v_gene: TRBV7-8
CDR3nt: TGTGCCAGCAGTTCGACCAATCGGGGGCTACTGACGCCCCAGCATTTT
CDR3aa: CASSSTNRGLLTPQHF

d_gene: TRBD2
j_gene: TRBJ2-1
abundance: NA
v_gene: TRBV7-2
CDR3nt: TGTGCCAGCAGCTCCTCCCCGGTAGCGGGAGGTCATGAGCAGTTCTTC
CDR3aa: CASSSSPVAGGHEQFF

d_gene: NA
j_gene: TRBJ2-2
abundance: NA
v_gene: TRBV3-1
CDR3nt: TGTGCCAGCAGCCAATTACAGAACACCGGGGAGCTGTTTTTT
CDR3aa: CASSQLQNTGELFF

d_gene: TRBD2
j_gene: TRBJ2-1
abundance: once
v_gene: TRBV11-2
CDR3nt: TGTGCCAGCAGCTCCGGACTAGCGGGGGGGAAAAGCTCCTACAATGAGCAGTTCTTC
CDR3aa: CASSSGLAGGKSSYNEQFF

d_gene: NA
j_gene: TRBJ2-2
abundance: NA
v_gene: TRBV14
CDR3nt: TGTGCCAGCAGCCGACTAGTCGCCGGGGAGCTGTTTTTT
CDR3aa: CASSRLVAGELFF

d_gene: NA
j_gene: TRBJ2-3
abundance: NA
v_gene: TRBV20-1
CDR3nt: TGCAGTGCCACCACACCGGGACTAGATACGCAGTATTTT
CDR3aa: CSATTPGLDTQYF

d_gene: NA
j_gene: TRBJ1-2
abundance: many
v_gene: TRBV15
CDR3nt: TGTGCCACCAGCACGGGGGCCGGGGCCAACTATGGCTACACCTTC
CDR3aa: CATSTGAGANYGYTF

d_gene: TRBD2
j_gene: TRBJ2-5
abundance: few
v_gene: TRBV12-3/TRBV12-4
CDR3nt: TGTGCCAGCAGTTTACTGCGGGAGAGAGAGACCCAGTACTTC
CDR3aa: CASSLLRERETQYF

d_gene: NA
j_gene: TRBJ1-2
abundance: once
v_gene: TRBV10-2
CDR3nt: TGCGCCAGCGGGGCAGGGCGGAGGAGCGACTACACCTTC
CDR3aa: CASGAGRRSDYTF

d_gene: TRBD1
j_gene: TRBJ1-5
abundance: few
v_gene: TRBV28
CDR3nt: TGTGCCAGCAGTTTATCAACAGGGGGTTTGAGTCAGCCCCAGCATTTT
CDR3aa: CASSLSTGGLSQPQHF

d_gene: TRBD1
j_gene: TRBJ1-1
abundance: NA
v_gene: TRBV29-1
CDR3nt: TGCAGCGTTGCGGACAGGGGATATAACACTGAAGCTTTCTTT
CDR3aa: CSVADRGYNTEAFF

d_gene: NA
j_gene: TRBJ2-2
abundance: few
v_gene: TRBV18
CDR3nt: TGTGCCAGCTCACCACTAGCGGCCGGGGAGCTGTTTTTT
CDR3aa: CASSPLAAGELFF

d_gene: NA
j_gene: TRBJ2-1
abundance: NA
v_gene: TRBV29-1
CDR3nt: TGCAGCGTTGGCCCCCCGGATTCCTACAATGAGCAGTTCTTC
CDR3aa: CSVGPPDSYNEQFF

d_gene: NA
j_gene: TRBJ2-1
abundance: NA
v_gene: TRBV7-3
CDR3nt: TGTGCCAGCAGCCGGTTCGCAGGGCCAAATGAGCAGTTCTTC
CDR3aa: CASSRFAGPNEQFF

d_gene: NA
j_gene: TRBJ2-1
abundance: NA
v_gene: TRBV20-1
CDR3nt: TGCAGTGCTAGGAGGACTTCCTCCTACAATGAGCAGTTCTTC
CDR3aa: CSARRTSSYNEQFF

d_gene: NA
j_gene: TRBJ2-2
abundance: NA
v_gene: TRBV6-5
CDR3nt: TGTGCCAGCAGTTACCCGACGATGGGTACCGGGGAGCTGTTTTTT
CDR3aa: CASSYPTMGTGELFF

d_gene: NA
j_gene: TRBJ2-3
abundance: NA
v_gene: TRBV6-1
CDR3nt: TGTGCCAGCAGTGAACCCGACGGGGGTCGCGGAGATACGCAGTATTTT
CDR3aa: CASSEPDGGRGDTQYF

d_gene: NA
j_gene: TRBJ2-1
abundance: NA
v_gene: TRBV30
CDR3nt: TGTGCCCTTCTTCCGGTTCCATACAATGAGCAGTTCTTC
CDR3aa: CALLPVPYNEQFF

d_gene: NA
j_gene: TRBJ2-5
abundance: NA
v_gene: TRBV12-3/TRBV12-4
CDR3nt: TGTGCCAGCACCGACCTTTCAGGGGTAGAGACCCAGTACTTC
CDR3aa: CASTDLSGVETQYF

d_gene: TRBD2
j_gene: TRBJ2-5
abundance: many
v_gene: TRBV7-8
CDR3nt: TGTGCCAGCAGCTTAGTCACGGCGGGAGGGCGACAAGAGACCCAGTACTTC
CDR3aa: CASSLVTAGGRQETQYF

d_gene: NA
j_gene: TRBJ1-1
abundance: NA
v_gene: TRBV6-6
CDR3nt: TGTGCCACCTTTGTCAACACTGAAGCTTTCTTT
CDR3aa: CATFVNTEAFF

d_gene: NA
j_gene: TRBJ2-5
abundance: few
v_gene: TRBV18
CDR3nt: TGTGCCAGCTCACCACCCGAGCGTCGAGAGACCCAGTACTTC
CDR3aa: CASSPPERRETQYF

d_gene: NA
j_gene: TRBJ2-2
abundance: NA
v_gene: TRBV28
CDR3nt: TGTGCCAGCAGTCGGGGAGGGGGCACCGGGGAGCTGTTTTTT
CDR3aa: CASSRGGGTGELFF

d_gene: NA
j_gene: TRBJ2-7
abundance: NA
v_gene: TRBV25-1
CDR3nt: TGTGCCAGCAGTGAGTCCGGGGCGGGATACGGCCACGAGCAGTACTTC
CDR3aa: CASSESGAGYGHEQYF

d_gene: TRBD2
j_gene: TRBJ2-1
abundance: few
v_gene: TRBV4-1
CDR3nt: TGCGCCAGCAGCCAGTTAGCGGGGAGCTCCTACAATGAGCAGTTCTTC
CDR3aa: CASSQLAGSSYNEQFF

d_gene: NA
j_gene: TRBJ2-1
abundance: NA
v_gene: TRBV2
CDR3nt: TGTGCCAGCAGGACGCACGACAATGAGCAGTTCTTC
CDR3aa: CASRTHDNEQFF

d_gene: NA
j_gene: TRBJ2-1
abundance: few
v_gene: TRBV7-2
CDR3nt: TGTGCCAGCAGCCTCAATAGGAATTCCTACAATGAGCAGTTCTTC
CDR3aa: CASSLNRNSYNEQFF

d_gene: NA
j_gene: TRBJ1-1
abundance: many
v_gene: TRBV6-5
CDR3nt: TGTGCCAGCAGTTCAACCCGGCTGCGGGAAGCTTTCTTT
CDR3aa: CASSSTRLREAFF

d_gene: NA
j_gene: TRBJ1-2
abundance: few
v_gene: TRBV25-1
CDR3nt: TGTGCCAGCAGTGAATCAGGGGAGTTGTGGGGCTACACCTTC
CDR3aa: CASSESGELWGYTF

d_gene: NA
j_gene: TRBJ1-4
abundance: NA
v_gene: TRBV5-1
CDR3nt: TGCGCCAGCAGCGAAAGGGCTTCTAATGAAAAACTGTTTTTT
CDR3aa: CASSERASNEKLFF

d_gene: TRBD1
j_gene: TRBJ1-1
abundance: NA
v_gene: TRBV6-1
CDR3nt: TGTGCCAGCACCTCAGGGGCAGGGGGCACTGAAGCTTTCTTT
CDR3aa: CASTSGAGGTEAFF

d_gene: TRBD1
j_gene: TRBJ1-2
abundance: NA
v_gene: TRBV9
CDR3nt: TGTGCCAGCAGCGTCGGGGTAGAAGACAGGGGCTATGGCTACACCTTC
CDR3aa: CASSVGVEDRGYGYTF

d_gene: NA
j_gene: TRBJ2-2
abundance: NA
v_gene: TRBV7-2
CDR3nt: TGTGCCAGCAGCTTCCGGCCTAGCTCGGGGACCGGGGAGCTGTTTTTT
CDR3aa: CASSFRPSSGTGELFF

d_gene: TRBD1
j_gene: TRBJ2-1
abundance: few
v_gene: TRBV7-8
CDR3nt: TGTGCCAGCAGCTTAGGGACAGGGGGCGTTCGTCAATTCTTC
CDR3aa: CASSLGTGGVRQFF

d_gene: TRBD2
j_gene: TRBJ2-5
abundance: few
v_gene: TRBV2
CDR3nt: TGTGCCAGCGCTCGAGAGTCGGCTAGCGGGACTTCCTACCAAGAGACCCAGTACTTC
CDR3aa: CASARESASGTSYQETQYF

d_gene: NA
j_gene: TRBJ2-1
abundance: NA
v_gene: TRBV25-1
CDR3nt: TGTGCCAGCAGACTTGGGGCCTACAATGAGCAGTTCTTC
CDR3aa: CASRLGAYNEQFF

d_gene: TRBD1
j_gene: TRBJ1-2
abundance: few
v_gene: TRBV2
CDR3nt: TGTGCCAGCAGTTCACGACAGGGTCCCCCTGGCTACACCTTC
CDR3aa: CASSSRQGPPGYTF

d_gene: TRBD2
j_gene: TRBJ2-2
abundance: NA
v_gene: TRBV3-1
CDR3nt: TGTGCCAGCAGCCAATACATAGGACTAGGGCCCGGGGTTCTGTTTTTT
CDR3aa: CASSQYIGLGPGVLFF

d_gene: NA
j_gene: TRBJ1-6
abundance: few
v_gene: TRBV7-6
CDR3nt: TGTGCCAGCAGCTTAGCGGGGGGCAGATCCAATTCACCCCTCCACTTT
CDR3aa: CASSLAGGRSNSPLHF

d_gene: NA
j_gene: TRBJ1-2
abundance: few
v_gene: TRBV20-1
CDR3nt: TGCAGTGCTACGGGGGTCTATGGCTACACCTTC
CDR3aa: CSATGVYGYTF

d_gene: TRBD2
j_gene: TRBJ2-1
abundance: many
v_gene: TRBV12-3/TRBV12-4
CDR3nt: TGTGCCAGCGTCAGGACTAGCGGGAAAATAGGTGAGCAGTTCTTC
CDR3aa: CASVRTSGKIGEQFF

d_gene: TRBD2
j_gene: TRBJ2-7
abundance: NA
v_gene: TRBV20-1
CDR3nt: TGCAGTGCGAAGCTAGCGGGAGGAAGCCCCTACGAGCAGTACTTC
CDR3aa: CSAKLAGGSPYEQYF

d_gene: NA
j_gene: TRBJ2-7
abundance: NA
v_gene: TRBV3-1
CDR3nt: TGTGCCAGCAGCCAGAGGGGGACCTACGAGCAGTACTTC
CDR3aa: CASSQRGTYEQYF

d_gene: NA
j_gene: TRBJ1-2
abundance: few
v_gene: TRBV29-1
CDR3nt: TGCAGCGTTCTAGGGGGATATGGCTACACCTTC
CDR3aa: CSVLGGYGYTF

d_gene: NA
j_gene: TRBJ2-7
abundance: few
v_gene: TRBV12-3/TRBV12-4
CDR3nt: TGTGCCAGCAGTCCCTCGACAGGTGGCGAGCAGTACTTC
CDR3aa: CASSPSTGGEQYF

d_gene: NA
j_gene: TRBJ2-1
abundance: NA
v_gene: TRBV15
CDR3nt: TGTGCCACCAGCAGAGCTGGTTGGGACCTTTACAATGAGCAGTTCTTC
CDR3aa: CATSRAGWDLYNEQFF